The 28 T cell receptor beta chains presented below share a single source sample, sequenced in a study of blood T cell repertoires in COVID-19. Produced via immunoSEQ multiplex PCR; TCRdb's table is partial and in-frame only. The sample holds around 220,000 clones, approximately 90% seen once. Material: peripheral blood. Receptors were obtained from a woman aged 45-65 years with COVID-19, enrolled during active disease.

On this clone: One junction end disagrees with the germline gene, perhaps due to a read error. This chain connects TRBV10-3 to TRBJ2-7, with 9 bases that match TRBD2. The CDR3 has 16 amino acids. The germline gives CDR1 ENHRY, CDR2 SYGVKD. CDR3 residues: CTISGGLAGSPGEQYF. The CDR3 DNA reads TGTACCATCAGTGGAGGGCTAGCGGGGTCCCCGGGAGAGCAGTACTTC.

The chain employs TRBV11-2 and TRBJ1-6; a weak D match, TRBD1 (5 bases). The CDR3 consists of 13 residues. Trimming shortened V by 4 bases and J by 11 bases, and 12 bases separated the two germline ends. Germline lookup yields CDR1 SGHAT and CDR2 FQNNGV. The CDR3 region is CASSSSQGTPLHF. The CDR3 nucleotides are TGTGCCAGCAGCTCGTCTCAGGGTACACCCCTCCACTTT.

This rearrangement joins TRBV12-3 or TRBV12-4 to TRBJ1-2; weak D call: TRBD1 (5 bases). Trimming took off 3 bases at V and 8 bases at J, with 7 bases between the two ends. The CDR3 has 11 residues. CDR3 coding DNA: TGTGCCAGCAGTTTGGGGCACGGCTACACCTTC. The encoded protein is CASSLGHGYTF.

The chain is built from TRBV7-8 and TRBJ1-1; D is perhaps TRBD1 (5 bases). Germline values: CDR1 SGHVS, CDR2 FQNEAQ. The CDR3 is made up of 14 amino acids. V lost 2 bases and J lost 2, with 9 bases in between. CDR3 DNA: TGTGCCAGCAGCTTATTACAGGCTAACACTGAAGCTTTCTTT. Its protein is CASSLLQANTEAFF.

J is TRBJ1-6 and V is TRBV6-5; no clear D gene. Germline V gene sequence: CDR1 MNHEY, CDR2 SVGAGI. V was shortened by 7 bases and J by 9 bases, with 16 bases between the two germline ends. This CDR3 is built from 14 residues. In nucleotides, the CDR3 is TGTGCCAGCATACGTAGGCAGCCGGGTTCACCCCTCCACTTT. As protein: CASIRRQPGSPLHF.

The chain links TRBV19 to TRBJ2-2, with 9 bases identical to TRBD1. The CDR3 length is 16 residues. Germline values: CDR1 LNHDA, CDR2 SQIVND (reference sequence). Trimming cost V 5 bases and J 6 bases; bases outside gene matches: 10. CDR3 in DNA: TGTGCCAGTAGTGCCCCGCACAGGGGGCGGTCCGGGGAGCTGTTTTTT. This gives the protein CASSAPHRGRSGELFF.

The chain joins TRBV2 to TRBJ2-1, with TRBD1 matching over 7 bases. In germline, CDR1 is SNHLY, CDR2 FYNNEI. Trimming cost V 6 bases and J 1 base; bases outside gene matches: 6. This CDR3 has 15 amino acids. CDR3 DNA sequence: TGTGCCAGCAGATCCGCGACAGGGTCCTACAATGAGCAGTTCTTC. Protein sequence: CASRSATGSYNEQFF.

The V call is TRBV30, the J call TRBJ2-3, with 11 bases fitting TRBD2. This CDR3 is built from 15 residues. With 4 bases clipped from V and 2 bases from J, the junction kept 5 bases outside the gene matches. The germline gives CDR1 GTSNPN, CDR2 SVGIG (reference sequence). The CDR3 loop reads CAWTKLAGATDTQYF. The CDR3, as DNA: TGTGCCTGGACCAAACTAGCGGGGGCCACAGATACGCAGTATTTT.

V usage is TRBV3-1 (or the pseudogene TRBV3-2) and J usage is TRBJ2-5; 7 nucleotides agree with TRBD1. The CDR3 covers 16 residues. Germline values: CDR1 LGHDT, CDR2 YNNKEL (reference sequence). After removal of 0 bases from V and 4 bases from J, the junction contained 8 bases not matched to a gene. This CDR3 reads CASSQDKNRQGETQYF. The CDR3 DNA reads TGTGCCAGCAGCCAAGATAAGAACCGACAGGGAGAGACCCAGTACTTC.

V is TRBV7-9 and J is TRBJ2-7, with 10 bases aligning to TRBD1. The CDR3 has 15 residues. V was clipped by 7 bases and J by 4 bases; unmatched bases: 10. Germline CDR1 and CDR2: SEHNR and FQNEAQ (reference sequence). The CDR3 DNA reads as TGTGCCAGCAACTCCCGGACAGGGGGTCTGTACGAGCAGTACTTC. It is translated as CASNSRTGGLYEQYF.

This chain connects TRBV10-1 to TRBJ1-3; TRBD1 is a possible D gene (5 bases). Between the trimmed V and J ends, which lost 5 bases and 0 bases, there was a span of 17 bases. There are 17 residues in the CDR3. Germline CDR1 WNHNN, CDR2 SYGVQD (reference sequence). CDR3 protein: CASSLREGRLSGNTIYF. CDR3 coding DNA: TGCGCCAGCAGTTTGAGGGAGGGGCGCCTCTCTGGAAACACCATATATTTT.

The V gene is TRBV11-3, the J gene TRBJ2-3; 9 bases line up with TRBD2. The CDR3 is 16 residues long. The J segment lost 4 bases and the V segment lost 1 base, leaving 6 bases of the junction unmatched. Germline V gene data show CDR1 as SGHNT and CDR2 as YENEEA. CDR3 in DNA: TGTGCCAGCAGCTTAGCTTGGCGGGGGGGCGCAGATACGCAGTATTTT. Amino acid sequence: CASSLAWRGGADTQYF.

The chain is built from TRBV4-2 and TRBJ2-7; 10 bases map to TRBD1. J lost 3 bases, V lost 4 bases, and 6 bases had no gene match. The CDR3 has 15 residues. Looked up from germline, CDR1 is LGHNA and CDR2 is YNFKEQ. In DNA, the CDR3 is TGTGCCAGCAGCCGTCCGGGACAGGGGATCTACGAGCAGTACTTC. Translated: CASSRPGQGIYEQYF.

Concerning this clone itself: Other DNA variants within this sample encode the same CDR3. V and J are TRBV19 and TRBJ2-3; D not resolved. Per the germline V gene, CDR1 is LNHDA and CDR2 is SQIVND (reference sequence). Trimming removed 3 bases from V and 0 bases from J, with 7 bases in between. The CDR3 contains 14 residues. The CDR3 bases are TGTGCCAGTAGTATCAGTTCTAGCACAGATACGCAGTATTTT. Amino acid sequence: CASSISSSTDTQYF.

This chain links TRBV4-1 with TRBJ1-3; D might be TRBD1 (5 bases). From germline, CDR1 is MGHRA and CDR2 YSYEKL. The CDR3 consists of 17 residues. Trimming stripped 0 bases from V and 0 bases from J, with 12 bases between. CDR3 DNA: TGCGCCAGCAGCCAAGATTACCAGACAGTCTCTGGAAACACCATATATTTT. Translation: CASSQDYQTVSGNTIYF.

This clone was picked up one time. The chain recombines TRBV6-6 with TRBJ1-1; D is perhaps TRBD1 (5 bases). Trimming took 5 bases from V and 11 from J, leaving 24 bases between them. Germline CDR1 and CDR2: MNHNY and SVGAGI (reference sequence). The CDR3 runs 15 residues. The CDR3 nucleotides are TGTGCCAGCAGTGACCGCTCCAGGGCAGTGGTGGAGGCTTTCTTT. Its protein is CASSDRSRAVVEAFF.

This clone was seen more than once but under ten times. The V and J genes are TRBV10-2 and TRBJ2-2; D ambiguous. Trimming stripped 3 bases from V and 7 bases from J, with 9 bases between. Germline values: CDR1 WSHSY, CDR2 SAAADI. The CDR3 spans 13 residues. CDR3 loop: CASSESPSGELFF. CDR3 in DNA: TGCGCCAGCAGTGAATCCCCGAGCGGGGAGCTGTTTTTT.

The V call is TRBV2, the J call TRBJ2-1; D ambiguous. The CDR3 has 11 amino acids. V was pared by 6 bases and J by 10 bases, with 10 bases between. Germline V CDR1 and CDR2: SNHLY, FYNNEI. CDR3 loop: CASRRGTEQFF. CDR3 in DNA: TGTGCCAGCAGACGAGGAACAGAGCAGTTCTTC.

The rearrangement joins TRBV6-2 or TRBV6-3 to TRBJ2-7, with D possibly being TRBD2 (7 bases). V shed 2 bases and J shed 5 bases, with 13 bases lying between them. The CDR3 is made up of 14 amino acids. Germline V CDR1 and CDR2: MNHEY, SVGEGT. The CDR3 nucleotides are TGTGCCAGCAGTTACGGGGGGGGGCAGGACGAGCAGTACTTC. Its translation is CASSYGGGQDEQYF.

V is TRBV2 and J is TRBJ2-2, with 9 bases aligning to TRBD2. CDR3 length equals 14 residues. Germline-derived CDR1 and CDR2 are SNHLY and FYNNEI. V lost 6 bases, J lost 3 bases, and 2 bases stayed unmatched. CDR3 loop: CASRRLADTGELFF. Written as DNA, the CDR3 is TGTGCCAGCAGGCGACTAGCGGACACCGGGGAGCTGTTTTTT.

The V gene is TRBV4-3, the J gene TRBJ2-1, with TRBD2 as a possible D gene (6 bases). The CDR3 is 13 amino acids. Germline V lookup: CDR1 LGHNA, CDR2 YSLEER. V lost 3 bases and J 5 bases, leaving 8 bases between the germline ends. CDR3 DNA: TGCGCCAGCAGCCATCCGGGAGACAATGAGCAGTTCTTC. Translation: CASSHPGDNEQFF.

This chain connects TRBV6-5 to TRBJ2-3; 10 bases fit TRBD1. Trimming at V came to 6 bases and at J to 7 bases, leaving 7 bases not matched to a gene. The CDR3 runs to 14 residues. Germline V lookup: CDR1 MNHEY, CDR2 SVGAGI. CDR3 nucleotides: TGTGCCAGCAGAACGGGACAGGGGCCTTATACGCAGTATTTT. It specifies CASRTGQGPYTQYF.

The V call is TRBV19, the J call TRBJ1-5; a weak D match, TRBD1 (6 bases). Looked up from germline, CDR1 is LNHDA and CDR2 is SQIVND (reference sequence). The V end was cut by 7 bases, the J end by 3 bases, with 13 bases between. The CDR3 is made up of 14 amino acids. CDR3 loop: CASTTGQNNQPQHF. As DNA, the CDR3 is TGTGCCAGTACCACCGGACAGAACAATCAGCCCCAGCATTTT.

This clone showed up just once. J is TRBJ1-5 and V is TRBV20-1; possible D gene TRBD1, 5 bases. The V end was cut by 3 bases, the J end by 1 base, with 10 bases between. This CDR3 spans 14 amino acids. Germline lookup yields CDR1 DFQATT and CDR2 SNEGSKA (reference sequence). CDR3 sequence reads: CSASTGGSNQPQHF. CDR3 bases: TGCAGTGCTAGTACAGGTGGCAGCAATCAGCCCCAGCATTTT.

The CDR3 loop reads CASSQDGRGIDTEAFF. In nucleotides, the CDR3 is TGCGCCAGCAGCCAAGATGGGCGGGGTATTGACACTGAAGCTTTCTTT. V usage is TRBV4-3 and J usage is TRBJ1-1, with no clear D. The CDR3 totals 16 residues. Trimming pared 0 bases from V and 3 bases from J, leaving 14 bases between. Per the germline V gene, CDR1 is LGHNA and CDR2 is YSLEER.

V is TRBV11-2 and J is TRBJ2-1, with TRBD1 as a possible D gene (5 bases). Between the trimmed V and J ends, which lost 1 base and 6 bases, there was a span of 7 bases. The germline CDR1 and CDR2 sequences are SGHAT and FQNNGV. This CDR3 region has 13 residues. CDR3 in DNA: TGTGCCAGCAGCTTAGGCAGGGTCAATGAGCAGTTCTTC. Translation gives CASSLGRVNEQFF.

This clone appeared a single time. J is TRBJ2-1 and V is TRBV19, with D possibly TRBD1 on 5 matching bases. The CDR3 has 14 amino acids. Trimming left V 3 bases short and J 8 bases short, with 14 bases between. Germline CDR1 and CDR2: LNHDA and SQIVND (reference sequence). The CDR3 here is CASSILPGNYEQFF. CDR3 DNA: TGTGCCAGTAGTATTTTACCAGGGAACTATGAGCAGTTCTTC.

This clone occurred once. This rearrangement joins TRBV7-9 to TRBJ1-5; D gene uncertain. Trimming removed 0 bases from V and 12 bases from J, with 9 bases in between. The germline V gene encodes CDR1 SEHNR and CDR2 FQNEAQ (reference sequence). The CDR3 contains 12 residues. CDR3 DNA: TGTGCCAGCAGCTTAGCAGGGAGGGACCAGCATTTT. Its translation: CASSLAGRDQHF.